This is a list of T cell receptor beta chains from one sample in a study of blood T cell repertoires in COVID-19. Clones were sequenced by immunoSEQ multiplex PCR, and TCRdb holds only the in-frame ones, with some missing. The repertoire holds some 400,000 clones, roughly nine tenths seen once, with 1% to 1.3% in the top ten. Sequencing was carried out using PBMCs or T cells enriched from blood (not recorded which). The receptors originated from a man in his thirties or forties who had recovered from COVID-19. Each CDR3 is given with its conserved first and last residue. The order of the fields is V gene, clone size, J gene, D gene, CDR3 DNA, CDR3 protein. D genes are given only for firm matches. Clone size is stated in some rows and not others, as once, few, many or a class when expanded.

V: TRBV24-1; size: NA; J: TRBJ2-1; D: TRBD2; DNA: TGTGCCACCAGTGATTTCCAAACTAGCGGGAGGACCAATGAGCAGTTCTTC; CDR3: CATSDFQTSGRTNEQFF
V: TRBV10-1; size: NA; J: TRBJ1-2; D: NA; DNA: TGCGCCAGCAGTGATCAACGGAACTATGGCTACACCTTC; CDR3: CASSDQRNYGYTF
V: TRBV30; size: NA; J: TRBJ1-5; D: TRBD1; DNA: TGTGCCTGGAGTGAGGTAGGGGGCCTCAATCAGCCCCAGCATTTT; CDR3: CAWSEVGGLNQPQHF
V: TRBV11-2; size: once; J: TRBJ2-5; D: NA; DNA: TGTGCCAGCAGCTTAGGAATCCTAGCGCAACAAGAGACCCAGTACTTC; CDR3: CASSLGILAQQETQYF
V: TRBV28; size: NA; J: TRBJ1-1; D: NA; DNA: TGTGCCAGCATGGTAGTGAACACTGAAGCTTTCTTT; CDR3: CASMVVNTEAFF
V: TRBV28; size: NA; J: TRBJ2-1; D: TRBD2; DNA: TGTGCCAGCAGTTTTCGGGCGGGAGGGTACAATGAGCAGTTCTTC; CDR3: CASSFRAGGYNEQFF
V: TRBV3-1/TRBV3-2; size: NA; J: TRBJ2-3; D: NA; DNA: TGTGCCAGCAGCCAGGGAGTTGAAGATACGCAGTATTTT; CDR3: CASSQGVEDTQYF
V: TRBV4-1; size: NA; J: TRBJ1-5; D: NA; DNA: TGCGCCAGCAGCCAAGAACACGGGACACCTTTTCAGCCCCAGCATTTT; CDR3: CASSQEHGTPFQPQHF
V: TRBV19; size: once; J: TRBJ2-1; D: TRBD1; DNA: TGTGCCACCGGACCCACCGGGACAGGGGTCTATGAGCAGTTCTTC; CDR3: CATGPTGTGVYEQFF
V: TRBV9; size: NA; J: TRBJ2-2; D: TRBD1; DNA: TGTGCCAGCAGCGTACCCCGGGACAGGGGGAACACCGGGGAGCTGTTTTTT; CDR3: CASSVPRDRGNTGELFF
V: TRBV2; size: NA; J: TRBJ1-6; D: TRBD1; DNA: TGTGCCAGCCGAATCCAGGGGGTTTATTCACCCCTCCACTTT; CDR3: CASRIQGVYSPLHF
V: TRBV27; size: NA; J: TRBJ2-7; D: TRBD1; DNA: TGTGCCAGCAGTTCCCGACAGGGCGTCTACTACGAGCAGTACTTC; CDR3: CASSSRQGVYYEQYF
V: TRBV19; size: once; J: TRBJ2-3; D: TRBD2; DNA: TGTGCCAGCAGGGACTACACAGATACGCAGTATTTT; CDR3: CASRDYTDTQYF
V: TRBV19; size: NA; J: TRBJ2-1; D: NA; DNA: TGTGCCAGTATGGGGTTCGAGGGAGGTGAGCAGTTCTTC; CDR3: CASMGFEGGEQFF
V: TRBV28; size: NA; J: TRBJ2-5; D: TRBD1; DNA: TGTGCCAGCAGTAGAGGACAGGGGGCGGTGGAGACCCAGTACTTC; CDR3: CASSRGQGAVETQYF
V: TRBV6-1; size: NA; J: TRBJ2-7; D: NA; DNA: TGTGCCAGCAGTGAGGCAGGGTCCTACGAGCAGTACTTC; CDR3: CASSEAGSYEQYF
V: TRBV29-1; size: NA; J: TRBJ2-7; D: TRBD2; DNA: TGCAGCGTTCTCCCTCGGCGGGAGGACAACGAGCAGTACTTC; CDR3: CSVLPRREDNEQYF
V: TRBV4-1; size: once; J: TRBJ2-2; D: TRBD2; DNA: TGCGCCAGCAGCAGTAGCGGGAGGGCCAGTACCGGGGAGCTGTTTTTT; CDR3: CASSSSGRASTGELFF
V: TRBV7-2; size: NA; J: TRBJ1-6; D: TRBD1; DNA: TGTGCCAGCAGCTCCCAGACAGGGGCAATTTCACCCCTCCACTTT; CDR3: CASSSQTGAISPLHF
V: TRBV19; size: NA; J: TRBJ2-1; D: TRBD2; DNA: TGTGCCAGTAGTATTCATGGTCGGACTAGCGGCAACAATGAGCAGTTCTTC; CDR3: CASSIHGRTSGNNEQFF